This T cell receptor (beta chain) was recovered during a study of blood T cells in healthy people across ages. The study's findings and limits: Any conclusive comparison of naive versus antigen-experienced cells was prevented by using unsorted PBMCs.

In the case of this clonotype: Its antigen remains unknown.

With a J-beta primer mix and a sample-barcoded 5' primer, a second PCR ran roughly 7 to 11 cycles. TCRdb reprocessed the 5' RACE reads via MiXCR and lists one record per CDR3 protein. Of 600,000 to 1,000,000 distinct CDR3 sequences in the sample, roughly 25% were seen once. In germline, CDR1 is DFQATT, CDR2 SNEGSKA (reference sequence). The CDR3 runs to 17 residues. The ends were cut back, 6 bases at V and 1 base at J, with 25 bases in the middle. Another study also made use of these data, one on T cells of mothers and their children. This second report adds: Slightly higher, non-significant overlap characterized related mother-child pairs relative to unrelated pairs.

The rearrangement uses TRBV20-1 and TRBJ2-7; perhaps TRBD2 as D (6 bases). Sequencing used blood. This clonotype was obtained from a boy between 10 and 17 years old in good health. CDR3: CSALPTGEQPGSYEQYF. The CDR3 nucleotides are TGCAGTGCACTCCCAACGGGGGAGCAACCCGGTTCCTACGAGCAGTACTTC.